This T cell receptor beta chain is from a study of blood T cell repertoires in COVID-19. About the research overall: Specimens from acute and convalescent COVID-19 originated in the United States, Italy and Spain. The cDNA or gDNA used as material had been derived from T cells, B-cell-depleted T cells, or PBMCs.

The CDR3 sequence is 14 residues long. Germline CDR1 LGHDT, CDR2 YNNKEL (reference sequence). J gave up 2 bases and V 3 bases, and 3 bases lay outside the gene matches. Authors' data handling: Amplification of reference gene primers was used by the study to estimate nucleated cell counts. The assay was immunoSEQ multiplex PCR, and TCRdb's table has in-frame clones only and misses some. V and J calls plus clone size are reproduced from that table; the DNA served to infer D and trimming. The sample includes about 260,000 clones, approximately 87% of them seen just once. This clonotype was sampled from a middle-aged woman who had recovered from COVID-19. Sequenced: peripheral blood. V usage is TRBV3-1 (or the pseudogene TRBV3-2) and J usage is TRBJ2-7; TRBD2 agrees at 8 bases. CDR3 region: CASSQLAGPYEQYF. The CDR3 coding sequence is TGTGCCAGCAGCCAGCTAGCGGGCCCCTACGAGCAGTACTTC.